This T cell receptor (beta chain) came from a study of blood T cell repertoires in COVID-19. Data came from immunoSEQ multiplex PCR; TCRdb stores just in-frame clones and leaves some out. The sample contains roughly 120,000 clones, more than 65% of which appear only once. This clonotype originated in a man in his forties or fifties with acute or convalescent COVID-19. The sample consisted of peripheral blood.

The DNA for the CDR3 is TGTGCCAGCAGTCCCCGGGGGATCTACGAGCAGTACTTC. Amino acids: CASSPRGIYEQYF. The chain links TRBV28 to TRBJ2-7; a possible D gene is TRBD2 (6 bases). The germline CDR1 and CDR2 sequences are MDHEN and SYDVKM. The CDR3 extends over 13 amino acids. Trimming removed 5 bases at V and 3 bases at J, with 11 bases between. The complete variable domain, with remaining parts taken from reference TRBV28 and TRBJ2-7, reads DVKVTQSSRYLVKRTGEKVFLECVQDMDHENMFWYRQDPGLGLRLIYFSYDVKMKEKGDIPEGYSVSREKKERFSLILESASTNQTSMYLCASSPRGIYEQYFGPGTRLTVT.